One and the same sample provided the 21 T cell receptor beta chains below, sequenced in a study of cytomegalovirus exposure and HLA in healthy donors. The PCR was carried out with 60 Vbeta primers and 13 Jbeta primers. Data came from immunoSEQ multiplex PCR; TCRdb stores just in-frame clones and leaves some out. Seen here are nearly 95,000 clones, 6.5% to 8% observed once, and the top ten hold about 2.1%. The sequenced sample was PBMCs. These receptors all come from a man aged 50-60 years in good health and CMV-seronegative.

This clone was counted a few times. The chain recombines TRBV18 with TRBJ1-5; D uncertain. This CDR3 is 13 amino acids long. CDR1 is KGHSH, CDR2 LQKENI, per germline. V lost 3 bases, J lost 6 bases, and 9 bases lay in between. The DNA for the CDR3 is TGTGCCAGCTCACCTTTAGATCGTCAGCCCCAGCATTTT. This encodes CASSPLDRQPQHF.

This clone was seen more than once but under ten times. The chain couples TRBV4-2 to TRBJ2-7; 7 bases fit TRBD2. The CDR3 runs to 16 residues. J was trimmed by 5 bases and V by 1 base; bases with no gene match: 11. The germline gives CDR1 LGHNA, CDR2 YNFKEQ. The CDR3 DNA is TGTGCCAGCAGCCAAGGTAATCGACGGGAGGTCCACGAGCAGTACTTC. This codes for CASSQGNRREVHEQYF.

The rearrangement uses TRBV11-1 and TRBJ2-7; D is unclear. Germline CDR1 reads SGHAT; CDR2 reads FQDESV (reference sequence). Trimming took off 1 base at V and 5 bases at J, with 9 bases between the two ends. The CDR3 length is 13 residues. The CDR3: CASSLGIQDEQYF. CDR3 nucleotides: TGTGCCAGCAGCTTAGGTATACAAGACGAGCAGTACTTC.

This clone was found a few times. This chain links TRBV18 with TRBJ2-3; a weak D match, TRBD2 (7 bases). The V and J ends lost 1 base and 8 bases respectively, with 25 bases between them. This CDR3 is built from 18 residues. Germline CDR1 and CDR2: KGHSH and LQKENI. In nucleotides, the CDR3 is TGTGCCAGCTCACCACGGGGGATCGGGGGCAGCGGGGTCGTTACGCAGTATTTT. Translating it yields CASSPRGIGGSGVVTQYF.

The CDR3 loop reads CASSWTSGVNEQFF. For the CDR3, the DNA is TGCGCCAGCAGCTGGACTAGCGGGGTGAATGAGCAGTTCTTC. The chain has TRBV5-1 and TRBJ2-1, with 12 positions matching TRBD2. There are 14 residues in the CDR3. CDR1 SGHRS and CDR2 YFSETQ come from the germline V gene. V lost 3 bases and J lost 7; bases outside the gene matches: 2.

This clone was seen more than once but under ten times. V usage is TRBV10-2 and J usage is TRBJ1-2; D is perhaps TRBD1 (5 bases). The V gene's germline CDR1 is WSHSY and CDR2 SAAADI. V lost 4 bases, J lost 1 base, and 13 bases lay in between. The CDR3 is 15 amino acids. CDR3 protein: CASSGQKRGNYGYTF. CDR3 sequence (DNA): TGCGCCAGCAGTGGCCAGAAAAGGGGTAACTATGGCTACACCTTC.

There are a few counts of this clone. The V call is TRBV28, the J call TRBJ2-2; D not certain. CDR1 and CDR2 from the germline V gene are MDHEN and SYDVKM. The CDR3 loop spans 15 amino acids. Trimming left V 3 bases short and J 4 bases short, with 12 bases between. The CDR3 loop is CASSFRQAFTGELFF. DNA for the CDR3: TGTGCCAGCAGTTTTCGGCAGGCTTTCACCGGGGAGCTGTTTTTT.

In its sample, this clone was seen a few times. This rearrangement joins TRBV4-1 to TRBJ2-1; D unresolved. CDR3 size: 14 residues. The germline CDR1 and CDR2 sequences are MGHRA and YSYEKL. V was trimmed by 0 bases and J by 7 bases, leaving 10 bases between them. The CDR3 nucleotides are TGCGCCAGCAGCCAAGATTCGGTTATTAATGAGCAGTTCTTC. Protein product: CASSQDSVINEQFF.

There are a few counts of this clone. This sequence joins TRBV9 and TRBJ2-1, with D possibly being TRBD2 (6 bases). In germline, CDR1 is SGDLS, CDR2 YYNGEE. This CDR3 has 13 residues. V gave up 4 bases and J gave up 7 bases, with 12 bases separating them. CDR3 amino acids: CASSPALANEQFF. The CDR3 DNA reads TGTGCCAGCAGCCCTGCTCTAGCGAATGAGCAGTTCTTC.

The chain has TRBV27 and TRBJ1-1; TRBD1 is a possible D gene (5 bases). Germline lookup yields CDR1 MNHEY and CDR2 SMNVEV (reference sequence). The CDR3 has 14 amino acids. Trimming took 5 bases from V and 6 from J, leaving 16 bases between them. The CDR3 protein is CASSRSGGDPEAFF. CDR3 in DNA: TGTGCCAGCAGTCGCAGCGGGGGAGACCCTGAAGCTTTCTTT.

This rearrangement joins TRBV5-1 to TRBJ1-2; the match to TRBD1 covers 10 bases. Trimming took 4 bases from V and 6 from J; bases not matched to a gene: 3. Germline CDR1 is SGHRS and CDR2 is YFSETQ. This CDR3 has 13 residues. CDR3 nucleotides: TGCGCCAGCAGCCCCGGACAGGGGGATGGCTACACCTTC. Its protein product is CASSPGQGDGYTF.

V and J are TRBV2 and TRBJ2-7; 11 positions agree with TRBD2. Germline V gene sequence: CDR1 SNHLY, CDR2 FYNNEI. Losses at the gene ends were 5 bases for V and 2 bases for J; bases not matched to a gene: 14. The CDR3 has 18 amino acids. This chain's CDR3 is CASSQTPVSGRAPYEQYF. Here the CDR3 DNA reads TGTGCCAGCAGTCAAACTCCTGTTAGCGGGAGGGCCCCCTACGAGCAGTACTTC.

In this sample, this clone turned up a few times. V and J are TRBV9 and TRBJ2-3; the match to TRBD1 covers 8 bases. Losses at the gene ends were 1 base for V and 0 bases for J; bases not matched to a gene: 1. This CDR3 has 15 residues. CDR1 and CDR2 from the germline V gene are SGDLS and YYNGEE. Here the CDR3 reads CASSVRTGSTDTQYF. For the CDR3, the DNA is TGTGCCAGCAGCGTACGGACAGGGAGCACAGATACGCAGTATTTT. The full variable domain, its missing parts supplied by reference TRBV9 and TRBJ2-3, is DSGVTQTPKHLITATGQRVTLRCSPRSGDLSVYWYQQSLDQGLQFLIQYYNGEERAKGNILERFSAQQFPDLHSELNLSSLELGDSALYFCASSVRTGSTDTQYFGPGTRLTVL.

CDR3 DNA sequence: TGTGCCAGCAGCCGCGGACAGACCCTCTACGAGCAGTACTTC. Translated: CASSRGQTLYEQYF. This rearrangement joins TRBV16 to TRBJ2-7, with a weak D call TRBD1 (6 bases). The CDR3 has 14 residues. The V gene's germline CDR1 is KGHSY and CDR2 FQNENV. Trimming took 4 bases from V and 3 from J, leaving 13 bases between them. Variable domain in full (rest from reference TRBV16 and TRBJ2-7): GEEVAQTPKHLVRGEGQKAKLYCAPIKGHSYVFWYQQVLKNEFKFLISFQNENVFDETGMPKERFSAKCLPNSPCSLEIQATKLEDSAVYFCASSRGQTLYEQYFGPGTRLTVT.

The V gene is TRBV4-2, the J gene TRBJ2-5; a weak D match, TRBD1 (5 bases). The DNA end is a closer match to TRBJ2-7, so the J assignment may be wrong. The CDR3 has 13 residues. The germline gives CDR1 LGHNA, CDR2 YNFKEQ. The CDR3 nucleotides are TGTGCCAGCAGCCAAGACAGGGTAGGCGAGCAGTACTTC. As protein: CASSQDRVGEQYF.

V gene TRBV30 combines with J gene TRBJ2-5; possible D gene TRBD1, 6 bases. The ends were cut back, 0 bases at V and 4 bases at J, with 9 bases in the middle. The CDR3 loop spans 13 amino acids. Per the germline V gene, CDR1 is GTSNPN and CDR2 is SVGIG (reference sequence). The CDR3 nucleotides are TGTGCCTGGAGTGTATCCAGGGGAGAGACCCAGTACTTC. It specifies CAWSVSRGETQYF.

This clone occurred a few times. The V call is TRBV2, the J call TRBJ1-5; D ambiguous. The germline gives CDR1 SNHLY, CDR2 FYNNEI. The CDR3 is made up of 15 amino acids. V shed 7 bases and J shed 5 bases, with 18 bases lying between them. The CDR3 spells CASTREGMVDQPQHF. The CDR3 region has the DNA TGTGCCAGCACACGGGAGGGAATGGTAGATCAGCCCCAGCATTTT.

The V gene is TRBV10-3, the J gene TRBJ2-5; no definite D call. With 1 base removed from V and 2 bases from J, the gap between germline ends came to 5 bases. The CDR3 covers 13 residues. CDR1 and CDR2 from the germline V gene are ENHRY and SYGVKD. CDR3 DNA sequence: TGTGCCATCAGTGAGTTTACACAAGAGACCCAGTACTTC. Amino acids: CAISEFTQETQYF.

A few counts support this clone. V and J are TRBV19 and TRBJ2-6, with D unclear. CDR1 and CDR2 (germline): LNHDA, SQIVND (reference sequence). This CDR3 is 12 amino acids long. V dropped 6 bases and J dropped 5 bases, with 5 bases sitting between them. The CDR3 DNA is TGTGCCAGTAGCCCTAGGGCCAACGTCCTGACTTTC. Translation: CASSPRANVLTF.

The chain has TRBV27 and TRBJ2-5; D is unclear. The V and J ends lost 6 bases and 5 bases respectively, with 13 bases between them. The CDR3 covers 13 residues. CDR1 and CDR2 from the germline V gene are MNHEY and SMNVEV (reference sequence). The CDR3 nucleotides are TGTGCCAGCAGGAGGATTTATGAGGAGACCCAGTACTTC. Its protein is CASRRIYEETQYF.

J is TRBJ2-3 and V is TRBV7-9; D may be TRBD2 (6 bases). CDR1 is SEHNR, CDR2 FQNEAQ, per germline (reference sequence). This CDR3 contains 14 residues. V was pared by 3 bases and J by 4 bases, with 11 bases between. The CDR3 reads CASSFSGSADTQYF. CDR3 in DNA: TGTGCCAGCAGCTTTTCCGGGAGCGCAGATACGCAGTATTTT.